Described below is a single TCR beta chain sequence and its context. CDR3 length: 15 amino acids. Looked up from germline, CDR1 is SGHRS and CDR2 is YFSETQ. The germline V and J ends were trimmed by 0 bases and 2 bases, with 11 bases remaining between them. The data belong to a study of CD8 T cells in Susac syndrome. With random hexamers, reverse transcription was performed on about 0.5 to 1 ug of RNA. A single record per CDR3 protein comes from TCRdb applying MiXCR to the immunoSEQ multiplex PCR reads. Altogether approximately 74,000 distinct CDR3 sequences are present, 85% to 95% being singletons, with the ten largest covering roughly 1%.

This TCR was recovered from a human donor with Susac syndrome. The V and J genes are TRBV5-1 and TRBJ2-5, with unresolved D. Sequenced: CD8+ T cells from PBMCs. The chain's CDR3 is CASSLGGSRQETQYF. DNA of the CDR3: TGCGCCAGCAGCTTGGGGGGTAGTAGACAAGAGACCCAGTACTTC.